Sequencing of this T cell receptor (beta chain) was carried out in a study of T cell changes during pregnancy in multiple sclerosis. Libraries were prepared by immunoSEQ multiplex PCR; TCRdb keeps only in-frame clonotypes and omits some of them. The profile shows roughly 93,000 clones, approximately 92% of them singletons. The CDR3 totals 20 residues. Germline CDR1 LGHNA, CDR2 YNFKEQ. V lost 4 bases, J lost 1 base, and 12 bases stayed unmatched. This clonotype was obtained from a female donor with multiple sclerosis, enrolled in a pregnancy study. The specimen comprised peripheral blood, sampled after pregnancy. This chain connects TRBV4-2 to TRBJ2-2; 13 bases map to TRBD2. CDR3 region: CASSPYRTSGREGNTGELFF. For the CDR3, the DNA is TGTGCCAGCAGCCCCTACAGAACTAGCGGGAGGGAGGGGAACACCGGGGAGCTGTTTTTT.